This T cell receptor beta chain was captured in a study of blood T cell repertoires in COVID-19. Across the study: From T cells, B-cell-depleted T cells, or PBMCs came the material, which was cDNA or gDNA.

Method: immunoSEQ multiplex PCR; TCRdb's copy keeps in-frame clones and lacks some. The sample holds fewer than 150,000 clones, approximately 90% seen once. The germline V gene has CDR1 MDHEN and CDR2 SYDVKM. J gave up 4 bases and V 6 bases, and 8 bases lay outside the gene matches. The CDR3 extends over 14 amino acids. The origin of this receptor is a woman at least 80 years old with acute or convalescent COVID-19. Specimen: peripheral blood. The chain joins TRBV28 to TRBJ1-1; 7 bases match TRBD1. CDR3: CASRDRFMSTEAFF. DNA of the CDR3: TGTGCCAGCAGGGACAGGTTTATGAGCACTGAAGCTTTCTTT.